Given below is one TCR beta chain in context. Its antigen is not known. The entry originates in a study of T cell responses to AZD1222 COVID-19 vaccine. CDR3 length equals 16 residues. Trimming pared 1 base from V and 1 base from J, leaving 12 bases between. Germline V CDR1 and CDR2: LGHNA, YNFKEQ. Study-level results: Females made up more of the donors, who were largely white British, and clonal diversity may have come out too low. Repertoire samples came only from after the peak T cell response. Vaccination with two AZD1222 doses was followed by a rise in Spike-specific TCR breadth and depth. Baseline testing showed seropositivity in only a handful of AZD1222 recipients.

Profiling relied on immunoSEQ multiplex PCR, and the TCRdb table lists in-frame clones only, not all of them. The sample gives 100,000 to 150,000 clones, approximately 85% of which show up once; 9.4% is in the top ten. The receptor comes from an adult in good health. J is TRBJ2-3 and V is TRBV4-2; D might be TRBD1 or TRBD2, each matching 5 bases. Here the sequenced sample was peripheral blood, taken on day 0 of AZD1222 vaccination. The CDR3 nucleotides read TGTGCCAGCAGCCAAGCAGGGACCGCTGGCACAGATACGCAGTATTTT. Its translation: CASSQAGTAGTDTQYF.